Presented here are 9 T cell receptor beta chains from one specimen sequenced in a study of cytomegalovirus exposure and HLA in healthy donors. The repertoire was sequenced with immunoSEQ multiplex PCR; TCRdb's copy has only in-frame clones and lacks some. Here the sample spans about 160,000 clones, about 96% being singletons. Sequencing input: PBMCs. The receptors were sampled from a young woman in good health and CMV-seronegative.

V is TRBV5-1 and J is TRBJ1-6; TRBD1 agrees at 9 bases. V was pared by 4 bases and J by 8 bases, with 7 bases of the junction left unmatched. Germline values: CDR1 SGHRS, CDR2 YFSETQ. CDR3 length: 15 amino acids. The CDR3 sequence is CASSPGWDRDSPLHF. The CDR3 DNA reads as TGCGCCAGCAGCCCAGGATGGGACAGGGATTCACCCCTCCACTTT. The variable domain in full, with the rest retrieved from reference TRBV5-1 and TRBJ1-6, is KAGVTQTPRYLIKTRGQQVTLSCSPISGHRSVSWYQQTPGQGLQFLFEYFSETQRNKGNFPGRFSGRQFSNSRSEMNVSTLELGDSALYLCASSPGWDRDSPLHFGNGTRLTVT.

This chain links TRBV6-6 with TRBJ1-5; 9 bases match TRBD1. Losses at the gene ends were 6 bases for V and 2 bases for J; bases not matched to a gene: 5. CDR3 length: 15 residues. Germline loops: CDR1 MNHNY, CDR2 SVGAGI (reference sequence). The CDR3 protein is CASSPGQGGNQPQHF. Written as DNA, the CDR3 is TGTGCCAGCAGCCCGGGACAGGGAGGCAATCAGCCCCAGCATTTT.

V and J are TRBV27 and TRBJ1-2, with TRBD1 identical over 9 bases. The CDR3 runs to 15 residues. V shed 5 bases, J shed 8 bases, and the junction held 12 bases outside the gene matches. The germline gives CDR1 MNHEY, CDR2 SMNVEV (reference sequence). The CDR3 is CASSPGPGTGNGYTF. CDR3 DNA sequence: TGTGCCAGCAGTCCTGGGCCCGGGACAGGGAACGGCTACACCTTC.

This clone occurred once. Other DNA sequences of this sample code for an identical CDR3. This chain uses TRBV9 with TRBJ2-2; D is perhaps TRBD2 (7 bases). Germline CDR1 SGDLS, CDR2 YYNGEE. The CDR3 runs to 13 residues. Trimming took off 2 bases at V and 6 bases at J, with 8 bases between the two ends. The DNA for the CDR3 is TGTGCCAGCAGCGTCGGGGGGCCCGGGGAGCTGTTTTTT. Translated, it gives CASSVGGPGELFF.

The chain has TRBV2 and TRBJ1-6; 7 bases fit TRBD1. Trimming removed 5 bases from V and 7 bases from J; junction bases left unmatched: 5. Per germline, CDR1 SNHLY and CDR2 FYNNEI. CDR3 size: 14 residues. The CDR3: CASSLTGTNSPLHF. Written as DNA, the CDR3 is TGTGCCAGCAGTTTGACAGGGACGAATTCACCCCTCCACTTT.

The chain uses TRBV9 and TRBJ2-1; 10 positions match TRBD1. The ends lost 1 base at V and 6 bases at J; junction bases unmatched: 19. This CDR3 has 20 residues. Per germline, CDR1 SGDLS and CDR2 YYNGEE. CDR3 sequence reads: CASSVSGTGAFSAGVNEQFF. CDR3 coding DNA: TGTGCCAGCAGCGTATCTGGGACAGGGGCGTTTTCTGCGGGGGTCAATGAGCAGTTCTTC.

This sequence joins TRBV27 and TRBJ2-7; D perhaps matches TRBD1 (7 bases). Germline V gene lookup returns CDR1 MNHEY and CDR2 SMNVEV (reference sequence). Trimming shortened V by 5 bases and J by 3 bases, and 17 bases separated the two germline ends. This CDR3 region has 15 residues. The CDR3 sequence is CASSPRQGGFYEQYF. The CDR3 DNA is TGTGCCAGCAGTCCAAGACAGGGAGGTTTCTACGAGCAGTACTTC.

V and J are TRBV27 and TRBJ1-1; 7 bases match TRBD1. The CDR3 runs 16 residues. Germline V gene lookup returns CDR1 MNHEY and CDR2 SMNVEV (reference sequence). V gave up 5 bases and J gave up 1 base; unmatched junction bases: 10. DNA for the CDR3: TGTGCCAGCAGTATCTCAGGGGGGTTGCAGAACACTGAAGCTTTCTTT. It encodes CASSISGGLQNTEAFF.

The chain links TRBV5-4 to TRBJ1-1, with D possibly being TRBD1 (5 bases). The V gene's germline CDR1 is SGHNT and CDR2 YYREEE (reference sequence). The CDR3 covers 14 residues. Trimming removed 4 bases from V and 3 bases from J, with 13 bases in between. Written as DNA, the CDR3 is TGTGCCAGCAGCCAATTGGGCAGGGACACTGAAGCTTTCTTT. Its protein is CASSQLGRDTEAFF.